This T cell receptor beta chain was recorded in a study of blood T cells in healthy people across ages. As for this clonotype: Its antigen is undetermined.

A second PCR of 7 to 11 cycles used a sample-barcoded 5' primer and a J-beta primer mix. A single record per CDR3 protein comes from TCRdb applying MiXCR to the 5' RACE reads. The profile shows about 970,000 distinct CDR3 sequences, about 53% of them singletons. Deletions cut 7 bases from V and 6 bases from J, with 16 bases between. The CDR3 consists of 14 residues. Germline V lookup: CDR1 MNHNS, CDR2 SASEGT. Whole-study results and caveats: Among T cells, TCR beta diversity per million cells dropped roughly linearly as age rose. Underestimates were what the diversity estimates from one million T cells were considered to be.

The chain carries TRBV6-1 and TRBJ2-1; D tentatively reads TRBD1 or TRBD2 (6 bases each). This TCR derives from a woman aged 55-69 years in good health. What was sequenced was blood. CDR3 amino acids: CASTTQGTRNEQFF. CDR3 bases: TGTGCCAGCACAACCCAGGGGACTCGCAATGAGCAGTTCTTC.